The T cell receptor (beta chain) under discussion was sequenced for a study of cytomegalovirus exposure and HLA in healthy donors. The CDR3 runs 17 residues. In the PCR, 60 Vbeta and 13 Jbeta primers were used. Profiling relied on immunoSEQ multiplex PCR, and the TCRdb table lists in-frame clones only, not all of them. The sample gives about 140,000 clones, 76% of which show up once; under 2% is in the top ten. Study-level findings and limits: An analysis done earlier found most TCR beta V segments productive about 90% or about 30% of the time.

Comments on this clone: Its antigen is undetermined.

Sample: PBMCs. This TCR was sampled from a female donor in good health and CMV-seropositive. V is TRBV12-2 and J is TRBJ2-1; the table's D call of TRBD1 was not tested on the DNA. TRBV12-2 is listed as a pseudogene. In nucleotides, the CDR3 is TGTGCAAGTCGCTTAGCGAGGGGGACCCCTGGACGAATTGAGCAGTTCTTC. This gives the protein CASRLARGTPGRIEQFF.